This T cell receptor beta chain was obtained from a study of control samples from healthy donors and cancer patients. Trimming left V 2 bases short and J 10 bases short, with 16 bases between. The germline CDR1 and CDR2 sequences are SGDLS and YYNGEE. This CDR3 has 13 amino acids. Data came from immunoSEQ multiplex PCR; TCRdb stores just in-frame clones and leaves some out. In the table there are approximately 94,000 clones, approximately 84% of which are singletons. This clonotype was obtained from a man in his 70s with lung cancer. Sequences were obtained from PBMCs. This chain links TRBV9 with TRBJ2-7, with a weak D call TRBD1 (7 bases). The CDR3 loop reads CASSVAGGGHQYF. The CDR3 nucleotides are TGTGCCAGCAGCGTTGCAGGGGGAGGCCACCAGTACTTC.